This T cell receptor beta chain originates from a study of blood T cell repertoires in COVID-19. Study-level information: Nucleic acid was either cDNA or gDNA, and it came from T cells, B-cell-depleted T cells, or PBMCs.

CDR1 and CDR2 from the germline V gene are SGHNT and YYREEE (reference sequence). The CDR3 extends over 17 amino acids. With 0 bases removed from V and 0 bases from J, the gap between germline ends came to 16 bases. Produced via immunoSEQ multiplex PCR; TCRdb's table is partial and in-frame only. The sample records hundreds of thousands of clones, over 70% being singletons. This TCR derives from a woman in her seventies with COVID-19, enrolled during active disease. Sequencing was done on a sample of peripheral blood. The rearrangement links TRBV5-4 to TRBJ2-7; D is perhaps TRBD2 (5 bases). The CDR3 DNA reads as TGTGCCAGCAGCTTGGGTTCGTCGTTAGCGAGCTCCTACGAGCAGTACTTC. Translated: CASSLGSSLASSYEQYF.